The clone carrying this TCR beta chain has just a few counts. The trim removed 7 bases at V and 4 bases at J, leaving 6 bases unmatched. Germline CDR1 reads SGHDN; CDR2 reads FVKESK. This CDR3 has 13 residues. This sample is drawn from a study of blood T cell repertoires in COVID-19. At the level of the study: From T cells, B-cell-depleted T cells, or PBMCs came the material, which was cDNA or gDNA.

Original handling: Amplification of reference gene primers was used by the study to estimate nucleated cell counts. Assay used: immunoSEQ multiplex PCR; TCRdb lists only in-frame clones, some missing. For V, J and clone size, that table is used; D and trimming come from the DNA. The sample has 100,000 to 150,000 clones; 78% are singletons. Material: peripheral blood. The clonotype originates from a man in his sixties or seventies with acute or convalescent COVID-19. This chain joins TRBV14 and TRBJ1-1; 7 bases are a match to TRBD1. The CDR3 spells CASKMGQRTEAFF. CDR3 nucleotide sequence: TGTGCCAGCAAGATGGGACAGCGCACTGAAGCTTTCTTT.